The T cell receptor (beta chain) under discussion was sequenced for a study of OX40 agonist ivuxolimab in advanced cancers. Germline V gene data show CDR1 as SGHRS and CDR2 as YFSETQ. There are 15 residues in the CDR3. V was shortened by 5 bases and J by 4 bases, with 13 bases between the two germline ends. Profiled with immunoSEQ multiplex PCR; TCRdb holds only in-frame clones, not every one. The table lists roughly 53,000 clones, roughly 80% of them singletons, with 2.8% in the top ten. Specimen: CD4+ or CD8+ T cells sorted from blood, collected in a trial of the OX40 agonist ivuxolimab. The TCR was taken from an adult with an advanced solid tumor such as melanoma, head and neck, liver or kidney cancer. V gene TRBV5-1 combines with J gene TRBJ1-6; tentative D call: TRBD1 (5 bases). The CDR3 protein is CASSGGDQYNSPLHF. CDR3 DNA: TGCGCCAGCAGTGGGGGTGATCAGTATAATTCACCCCTCCACTTT.